These 10 T cell receptor beta chains were all obtained from the same sample, sequenced in a study of molecular identifiers for immune sequencing clone quantification. TCRdb analysed the PCR reads with MiXCR anew, one entry per CDR3 protein. The sample lists nearly 650,000 distinct CDR3 sequences, roughly 23% seen once, with 0.7% to 0.95% in the top ten. Input material: naive CD8+ T cells from blood, with Jurkat cell RNA spiked in. Subset indicated: FACS-sorted CD8+CD4-CCR7+CD45RA+ naive T cells. These receptors were taken from a human donor in good health. Some libraries in this study had Jurkat cell RNA spiked in.

This clonotype was counted only a few times. The rearrangement joins TRBV6-1 to TRBJ1-4, with TRBD1 identical over 8 bases. Germline V gene sequence: CDR1 MNHNS, CDR2 SASEGT. Trimming at V came to 2 bases and at J to 8 bases, leaving 7 bases not matched to a gene. The CDR3 length is 15 residues. CDR3 residues: CASSESPGGHEKLFF. The CDR3, as DNA: TGTGCCAGCAGTGAAAGTCCAGGGGGCCACGAAAAACTGTTTTTT.

The rearrangement uses TRBV20-1 and TRBJ1-6; TRBD1 is a possible D gene (5 bases). The CDR3 extends over 15 amino acids. The germline V gene has CDR1 DFQATT and CDR2 SNEGSKA (reference sequence). Trimming removed 6 bases from V and 0 bases from J, with 12 bases in between. The CDR3 reads CSAEGTVSYNSPLHF. In nucleotides, the CDR3 is TGCAGTGCAGAAGGGACGGTCTCCTATAATTCACCCCTCCACTTT.

This chain connects TRBV6-5 to TRBJ2-3; TRBD2 aligns across 8 bases. Germline values: CDR1 MNHEY, CDR2 SVGAGI. V was clipped by 6 bases and J by 2 bases; unmatched bases: 10. The CDR3 consists of 16 residues. CDR3 sequence (DNA): TGTGCCAGCAGCGAATTCAGCGGGAGCCTCACAGATACGCAGTATTTT. Translation: CASSEFSGSLTDTQYF.

This chain uses TRBV7-9 with TRBJ2-2; 9 bases are shared with TRBD1. The CDR3 has 16 amino acids. V was pared by 5 bases and J by 13 bases, with 17 bases of the junction left unmatched. Germline V gene data show CDR1 as SEHNR and CDR2 as FQNEAQ (reference sequence). The CDR3 is CASSLGTGMAGEVLFF. CDR3 nucleotides: TGTGCCAGCAGCCTTGGGACAGGGATGGCCGGCGAGGTGCTGTTTTTT.

Only a few counts were recorded for this clonotype. The chain couples TRBV20-1 to TRBJ2-7, with a tentative D call TRBD2 (6 bases). The germline V and J ends were trimmed by 3 bases and 5 bases, with 20 bases remaining between them. This CDR3 has 15 amino acids. Looked up from germline, CDR1 is DFQATT and CDR2 is SNEGSKA (reference sequence). The CDR3 nucleotides read TGCAGTGCTAGGGATGGGGGGAGCCCCGGGGACGAGCAGTACTTC. Its protein product is CSARDGGSPGDEQYF.

Worth noting for this clonotype: The CDR3 does not end in the conserved phenylalanine or tryptophan, so this is likely a read error. The rearrangement links TRBV12-5 to TRBJ2-7; D gene ambiguous. Trimming left V 1 base short and J 4 bases short, with 11 bases between. Germline V CDR1 and CDR2: LGHNT, FRNRAP. CDR3 length equals 14 residues. DNA of the CDR3: TGTGCTAGTGGTTTGGGGGGTCTAGGGTACGAGCAGTACCTC. Amino acids: CASGLGGLGYEQYL.

The chain is built from TRBV15 and TRBJ1-1, with a weak D call TRBD1 (6 bases). The V end was cut by 1 base, the J end by 5 bases, with 14 bases between. The germline V gene encodes CDR1 LNHNV and CDR2 YYDKDF (reference sequence). The CDR3 has 15 residues. The CDR3 spells CATSRGDTSGTEAFF. In DNA, the CDR3 is TGTGCCACCAGCAGAGGGGACACCTCCGGGACTGAAGCTTTCTTT.

Note on this clonotype: A much larger clone differs by one base, so this may be a read error. The chain has TRBV30 and TRBJ2-1, with D perhaps TRBD2 (5 bases). Germline V gives CDR1 GTSNPN, CDR2 SVGIG (reference sequence). This CDR3 spans 12 amino acids. V was trimmed by 0 bases and J by 9 bases, leaving 9 bases between them. CDR3 sequence reads: CAWSVLGSEQFF. The CDR3 nucleotides are TGTGCCTGGAGTGTACTAGGAAGTGAGCAGTTCTTC.

This clonotype was observed at least ten times. One end of the junction varies from germline; a read error may be responsible. The rearrangement joins TRBV7-9 to TRBJ1-5, with no clear D. CDR3 length equals 12 residues. The germline CDR1 and CDR2 sequences are SEHNR and FQNEAQ (reference sequence). The CDR3 protein is CASSLGNRPQHF. The CDR3 region has the DNA TGTGCCAGCAGCTTGGGGAATCGGCCCCAGCATTTT.

This clonotype has ten or more counts. The V call is TRBV6-6, the J call TRBJ1-5; unclear D gene. Germline-derived CDR1 and CDR2 are MNHNY and SVGAGI (reference sequence). CDR3 length: 15 amino acids. The germline V and J ends were trimmed by 8 bases and 1 base, with 15 bases remaining between them. The DNA for the CDR3 is TGTGCCAGCTCCCTCTCAACGGGCAGCAATCAGCCCCAGCATTTT. Amino acids: CASSLSTGSNQPQHF.